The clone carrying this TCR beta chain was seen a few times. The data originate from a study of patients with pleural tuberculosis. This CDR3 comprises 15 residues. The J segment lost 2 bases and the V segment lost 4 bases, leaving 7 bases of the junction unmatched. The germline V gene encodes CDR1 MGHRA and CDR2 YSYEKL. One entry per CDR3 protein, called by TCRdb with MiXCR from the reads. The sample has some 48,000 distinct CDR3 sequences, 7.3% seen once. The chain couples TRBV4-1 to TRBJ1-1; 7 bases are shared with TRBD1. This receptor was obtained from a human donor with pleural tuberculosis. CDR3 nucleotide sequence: TGCGCCAGCAGCCCCCTACAGGGGCCAAACACTGAAGCTTTCTTT. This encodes CASSPLQGPNTEAFF.